This passage covers 15 T cell receptor beta chains from one sample sequenced in a study of cytomegalovirus exposure and HLA in healthy donors. The PCR made use of 60 Vbeta and 13 Jbeta primers. Sequencing was performed with immunoSEQ multiplex PCR; in TCRdb, only in-frame clones are kept and a portion is missing. The table lists roughly 160,000 clones, approximately 80% of them singletons. Material: PBMCs. The source is a man aged 50-60 years in good health and CMV-seropositive.

The chain recombines TRBV6-5 with TRBJ2-1, with a weak D call TRBD1 (5 bases). CDR1 is MNHEY, CDR2 SVGAGI, per germline. Trimming removed 6 bases at V and 4 bases at J, with 16 bases between. CDR3 length equals 15 residues. This chain's CDR3 is CASRPAWQGYNEQFF. CDR3 coding DNA: TGTGCCAGCAGGCCCGCGTGGCAGGGATACAATGAGCAGTTCTTC.

This chain uses TRBV28 with TRBJ2-7, with TRBD1 identical over 12 bases. CDR1 and CDR2 from the germline V gene are MDHEN and SYDVKM. This CDR3 contains 15 residues. Trimming at V came to 6 bases and at J to 8 bases, leaving 11 bases not matched to a gene. DNA for the CDR3: TGTGCCAGCAGCCTTTCGGGACAGGGGGCTTCTAAGCAGTACTTC. As protein: CASSLSGQGASKQYF.

This clone has more than one count but fewer than ten. The chain has TRBV19 and TRBJ2-7; D remains unclear. The CDR3 has 11 amino acids. Between the trimmed V and J ends, which lost 5 bases and 3 bases, there was a span of 5 bases. Germline V gene sequence: CDR1 LNHDA, CDR2 SQIVND (reference sequence). CDR3 in amino acids: CASSQHYEQYF. The CDR3 coding sequence is TGTGCCAGTAGTCAACACTACGAGCAGTACTTC.

V is TRBV6-6 and J is TRBJ2-7, with 7 positions matching TRBD1. Germline V gives CDR1 MNHNY, CDR2 SVGAGI (reference sequence). V lost 6 bases and J lost 2; bases outside the gene matches: 13. This CDR3 spans 16 amino acids. The CDR3 region is CASRPTPGQVAYEQYF. As DNA, the CDR3 is TGTGCCAGCAGGCCAACCCCCGGACAGGTTGCCTACGAGCAGTACTTC.

The chain links TRBV28 to TRBJ2-7; TRBD2 agrees at 8 bases. Trimming at V came to 3 bases and at J to 0 bases, leaving 4 bases not matched to a gene. The CDR3 extends over 15 amino acids. CDR1 MDHEN and CDR2 SYDVKM come from the germline V gene. In nucleotides, the CDR3 is TGTGCCAGCAGTTTCCCCCGGGGGGGCTCCTACGAGCAGTACTTC. It codes for CASSFPRGGSYEQYF.

This chain links TRBV4-3 with TRBJ2-2, with 7 bases aligning to TRBD1. V dropped 4 bases and J dropped 4; count of bases not matched to a gene: 3. CDR1 is LGHNA, CDR2 YSLEER, per germline. The CDR3 has 14 residues. Here the CDR3 reads CASSLQGSTGELFF. CDR3 DNA: TGCGCCAGCAGCCTACAGGGGAGCACCGGGGAGCTGTTTTTT.

The chain combines TRBV4-2 with TRBJ2-3, with 15 bases identical to TRBD2. Germline CDR1 and CDR2: LGHNA and YNFKEQ. CDR3 length: 16 residues. The trim removed 6 bases at V and 5 bases at J, leaving 6 bases unmatched. CDR3 nucleotides: TGTGCCAGCAGTTTAGGACTAGCGGGGGGGTTAGATACGCAGTATTTT. Its translation: CASSLGLAGGLDTQYF.

There are a few counts of this clone. This sequence joins TRBV13 and TRBJ1-3; D ambiguous. The CDR3 contains 16 residues. V was pared by 6 bases and J by 1 base, with 16 bases between. Germline V gene data show CDR1 as PRHDT and CDR2 as FYEKMQ (reference sequence). In DNA, the CDR3 is TGTGCCAGCAGTGAATGGATGGCAGGTTCTGGAAACACCATATATTTT. It translates to CASSEWMAGSGNTIYF.

The chain employs TRBV5-6 and TRBJ2-2; D perhaps matches TRBD2 (5 bases). Between the trimmed V and J ends, which lost 4 bases and 3 bases, there was a span of 10 bases. The length of the CDR3 is 14 residues. CDR1 and CDR2 from the germline V gene are SGHDT and YYEEEE. CDR3 nucleotide sequence: TGTGCCAGCAGCGACTCCGGGGACACCGGGGAGCTGTTTTTT. Translating it yields CASSDSGDTGELFF.

V usage is TRBV5-1 and J usage is TRBJ2-1, with a tentative D call TRBD1 (5 bases). Trimming removed 4 bases at V and 4 bases at J, with 21 bases between. CDR3 length: 17 residues. The V gene's germline CDR1 is SGHRS and CDR2 YFSETQ. CDR3 region: CASSPEATGFGYNEQFF. The CDR3 coding sequence is TGCGCCAGCAGCCCAGAGGCTACAGGTTTTGGGTACAATGAGCAGTTCTTC. Based on the CDR3 plus reference TRBV5-1 and TRBJ2-1, the full variable domain is KAGVTQTPRYLIKTRGQQVTLSCSPISGHRSVSWYQQTPGQGLQFLFEYFSETQRNKGNFPGRFSGRQFSNSRSEMNVSTLELGDSALYLCASSPEATGFGYNEQFFGPGTRLTVL.

This chain links TRBV11-3 with TRBJ2-3; 9 bases map to TRBD1. CDR1 and CDR2 (germline): SGHNT, YENEEA. V was pared by 0 bases and J by 8 bases, with 6 bases of the junction left unmatched. The CDR3 runs to 15 residues. The CDR3 coding sequence is TGTGCCAGCAGCTTAGATCGTACAGGGGGCGGTACGCAGTATTTT. It translates to CASSLDRTGGGTQYF. Looking up the rest from reference TRBV11-3 and TRBJ2-3 gives the full variable domain: EAGVVQSPRYKIIEKKQPVAFWCNPISGHNTLYWYLQNLGQGPELLIRYENEEAVDDSQLPKDRFSAERLKGVDSTLKIQPAELGDSAVYLCASSLDRTGGGTQYFGPGTRLTVL.

This chain connects TRBV18 to TRBJ1-1; weak D call: TRBD1 (5 bases). The V gene's germline CDR1 is KGHSH and CDR2 LQKENI. The CDR3 covers 12 residues. V was pared by 4 bases and J by 7 bases, with 10 bases between. The CDR3 loop reads CASSQGLSEAFF. In DNA form, the CDR3 reads TGTGCCAGCTCACAGGGGCTCAGTGAAGCTTTCTTT.

The chain joins TRBV6-5 to TRBJ2-7, with TRBD1 identical over 9 bases. Per germline, CDR1 MNHEY and CDR2 SVGAGI. The CDR3 has 15 amino acids. The V segment lost 2 bases and the J segment 1 base; nucleotides outside the gene matches: 3. For the CDR3, the DNA is TGTGCCAGCAGTTACACGGGACAGGGATCCTACGAGCAGTACTTC. Its protein product is CASSYTGQGSYEQYF.

The chain recombines TRBV19 with TRBJ1-6; D perhaps matches TRBD1 (5 bases). The V end was cut by 3 bases, the J end by 6 bases, with 9 bases between. Germline CDR1 is LNHDA and CDR2 is SQIVND (reference sequence). This CDR3 has 14 residues. The CDR3 protein is CASSIQGGNSPLHF. The CDR3 nucleotides are TGTGCCAGTAGTATTCAGGGTGGTAATTCACCCCTCCACTTT.

This clone turned up a few times. V gene TRBV7-3 combines with J gene TRBJ2-2; 7 bases are a match to TRBD2. Germline-derived CDR1 and CDR2 are SGHTA and FQGTGA. V was clipped by 1 base and J by 4 bases; unmatched bases: 6. This CDR3 region has 16 residues. CDR3 in amino acids: CASSLNAGVGTGELFF. CDR3 nucleotide sequence: TGTGCCAGCAGCTTAAATGCGGGAGTGGGCACCGGGGAGCTGTTTTTT. Variable domain in full (rest from reference TRBV7-3 and TRBJ2-2): GAGVSQTPSNKVTEKGKYVELRCDPISGHTALYWYRQSLGQGPEFLIYFQGTGAADDSGLPNDRFFAVRPEGSVSTLKIQRTERGDSAVYLCASSLNAGVGTGELFFGEGSRLTVL.